This is a list of T cell receptor beta chains from one sample in a study of T-cell memory formation after mild COVID-19. TCRdb reanalysed the 5' RACE reads using MiXCR and keeps one entry per CDR3 protein. The sample comprises some 69,000 distinct CDR3 sequences, over 15% of which are singletons, and about 33% rests with the top ten. Sequencing used PBMCs or a T cell subset sorted from them (not recorded which). These receptors were obtained from an adult woman who had mild COVID-19 (a few samples of this study predate the infection). Cell type and time point are not known. Each CDR3 is given with its conserved first and last residue. The D gene is left open where the match is weak. Clone size is stated in some rows and not others, as once, few, many or a class when expanded.

CDR3: CASSVASGRETQYF
DNA: TGTGCCAGCAGTGTGGCTAGCGGAAGGGAGACCCAGTACTTC
V: TRBV6-5
J: TRBJ2-5
size: few
D: TRBD2

CDR3: CASSLMQPSPMGTDTQYF
DNA: TGTGCCAGCAGCTTGATGCAGCCGAGCCCTATGGGCACAGATACGCAGTATTTT
V: TRBV11-3
J: TRBJ2-3
size: -
D: -

CDR3: CASSQEGQGVDIQYF
DNA: TGCGCCAGCAGCCAAGAAGGTCAGGGGGTGGACATTCAGTACTTC
V: TRBV4-3
J: TRBJ2-4
size: -
D: TRBD1

CDR3: CASSQDREVGYEQYF
DNA: TGTGCCAGCAGCCAAGACAGGGAAGTAGGGTACGAGCAGTACTTC
V: TRBV5-4
J: TRBJ2-7
size: -
D: TRBD1

CDR3: CASSGLAGRETQYF
DNA: TGTGCCAGCAGCGGGCTGGCGGGGCGGGAGACCCAGTACTTC
V: TRBV9
J: TRBJ2-5
size: -
D: -

CDR3: CASSTAWHYPSEQYF
DNA: TGTGCCAGCAGTACCGCGTGGCACTATCCCAGCGAGCAGTACTTC
V: TRBV12-3/TRBV12-4
J: TRBJ2-7
size: -
D: -

CDR3: CAVSYEQYF
DNA: TGTGCCGTATCCTACGAGCAGTACTTC
V: TRBV2
J: TRBJ2-7
size: -
D: -

CDR3: CSARDPGTRSWETQYF
DNA: TGCAGTGCTAGAGACCCTGGGACTAGGAGCTGGGAGACCCAGTACTTC
V: TRBV20-1
J: TRBJ2-5
size: few
D: TRBD2

CDR3: CASSFWADEQFF
DNA: TGTGCCAGCAGTTTTTGGGCGGATGAGCAGTTCTTC
V: TRBV12-3/TRBV12-4
J: TRBJ2-1
size: -
D: -

CDR3: CASRDHQGAYNEQFF
DNA: TGTGCCAGCAGAGACCATCAGGGGGCATACAATGAGCAGTTCTTC
V: TRBV7-9
J: TRBJ2-1
size: -
D: TRBD1

CDR3: CASSQVVTSTDTQYF
DNA: TGCGCCAGCAGCCAAGTGGTGACTAGCACAGATACGCAGTATTTT
V: TRBV4-1
J: TRBJ2-3
size: -
D: -